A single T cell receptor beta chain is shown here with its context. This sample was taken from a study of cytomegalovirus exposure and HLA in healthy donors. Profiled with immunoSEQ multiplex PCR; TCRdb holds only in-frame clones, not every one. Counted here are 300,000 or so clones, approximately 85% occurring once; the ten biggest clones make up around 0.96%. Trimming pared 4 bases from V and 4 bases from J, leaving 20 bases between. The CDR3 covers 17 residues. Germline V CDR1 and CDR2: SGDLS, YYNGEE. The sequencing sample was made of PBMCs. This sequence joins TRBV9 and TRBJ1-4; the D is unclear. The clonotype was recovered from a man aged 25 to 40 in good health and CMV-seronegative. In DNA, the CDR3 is TGTGCCAGCAGCCAAGGGAAGGGCGCCGGGATTAATGAAAAACTGTTTTTT. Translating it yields CASSQGKGAGINEKLFF.